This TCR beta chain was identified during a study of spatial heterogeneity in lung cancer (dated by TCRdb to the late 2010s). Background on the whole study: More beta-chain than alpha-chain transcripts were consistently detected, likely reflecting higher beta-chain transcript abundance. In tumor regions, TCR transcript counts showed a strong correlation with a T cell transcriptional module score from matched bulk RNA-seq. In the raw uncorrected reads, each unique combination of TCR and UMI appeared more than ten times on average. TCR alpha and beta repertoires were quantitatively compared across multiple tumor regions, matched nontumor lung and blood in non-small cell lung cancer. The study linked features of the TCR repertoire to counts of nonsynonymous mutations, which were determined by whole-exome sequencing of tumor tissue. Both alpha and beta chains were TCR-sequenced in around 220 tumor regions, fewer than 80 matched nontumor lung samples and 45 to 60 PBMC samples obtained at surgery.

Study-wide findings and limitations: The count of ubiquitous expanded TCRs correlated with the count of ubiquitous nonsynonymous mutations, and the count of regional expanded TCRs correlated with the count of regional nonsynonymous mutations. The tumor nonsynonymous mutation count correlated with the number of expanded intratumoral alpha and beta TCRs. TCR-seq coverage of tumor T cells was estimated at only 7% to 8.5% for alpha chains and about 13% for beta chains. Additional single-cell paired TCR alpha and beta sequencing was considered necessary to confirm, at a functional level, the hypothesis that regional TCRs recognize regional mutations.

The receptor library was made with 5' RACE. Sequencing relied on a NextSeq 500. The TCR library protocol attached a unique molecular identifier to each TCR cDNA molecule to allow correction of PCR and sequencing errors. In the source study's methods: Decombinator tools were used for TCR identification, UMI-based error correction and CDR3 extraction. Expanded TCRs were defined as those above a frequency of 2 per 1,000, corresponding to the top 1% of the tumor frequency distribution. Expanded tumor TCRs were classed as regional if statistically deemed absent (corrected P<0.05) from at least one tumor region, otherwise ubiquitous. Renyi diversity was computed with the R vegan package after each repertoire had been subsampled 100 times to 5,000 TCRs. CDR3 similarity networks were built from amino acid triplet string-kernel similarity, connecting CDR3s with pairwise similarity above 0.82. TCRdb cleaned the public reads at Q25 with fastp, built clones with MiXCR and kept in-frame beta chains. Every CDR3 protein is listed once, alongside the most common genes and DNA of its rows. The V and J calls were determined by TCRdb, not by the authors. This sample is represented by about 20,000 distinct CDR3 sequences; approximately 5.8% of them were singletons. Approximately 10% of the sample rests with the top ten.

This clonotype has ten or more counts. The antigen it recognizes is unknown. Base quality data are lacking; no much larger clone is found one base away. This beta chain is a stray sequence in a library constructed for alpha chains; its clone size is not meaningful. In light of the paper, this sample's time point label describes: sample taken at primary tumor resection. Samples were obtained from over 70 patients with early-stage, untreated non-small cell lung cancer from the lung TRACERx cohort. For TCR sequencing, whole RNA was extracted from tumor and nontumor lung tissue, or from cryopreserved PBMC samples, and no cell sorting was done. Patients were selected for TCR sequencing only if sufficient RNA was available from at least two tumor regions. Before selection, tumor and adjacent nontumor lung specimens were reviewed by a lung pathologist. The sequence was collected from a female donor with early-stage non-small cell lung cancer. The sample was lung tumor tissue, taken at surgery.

In nucleotide form, the sequence is TGCAGTGCTAGAGATTTCGGGGGAACGGGTCCTTACTACAATGAGCAGTTCTTC. Translation gives CSARDFGGTGPYYNEQFF. The chain links TRBV20-1 with TRBJ2-1, with a tentative D gene TRBD2 over 6 matching bases. CDR1 and CDR2 are read off the germline V gene (reference sequence) as DFQATT and SNEGSKA. V is reduced by 0 bases and J by 3 bases, leaving a spacing of 21 bases between them. The CDR3, from cysteine to phenylalanine, totals 18 residues. CDR3 DNA only is kept here, 54 bases in frame from base 1.